This TCR beta chain is from a study of control samples from healthy donors and cancer patients. Clones were read by immunoSEQ multiplex PCR, and TCRdb kept only the in-frame ones, dropping some. The table shows 110,000 or so clones, with roughly 90% occurring only once. The V segment lost 6 bases and the J segment 8 bases; nucleotides outside the gene matches: 3. Germline V gives CDR1 ENHRY, CDR2 SYGVKD. The CDR3 sequence is 13 residues long. The rearrangement links TRBV10-3 to TRBJ1-6, with 8 bases lining up with TRBD1. The clonotype was recovered from a man aged 45-65 years in good health. Sequencing was carried out using blood. CDR3 DNA sequence: TGTGCCATCAGGGACAGGGTCGATTCACCCCTCCACTTT. It specifies CAIRDRVDSPLHF.